This T cell receptor (beta chain) is from a study of T cell changes during pregnancy in multiple sclerosis. Trimming took off 4 bases at V and 4 bases at J, with 11 bases between the two ends. This CDR3 is 13 amino acids long. CDR1 and CDR2 (germline): SGHNT, YYREEE (reference sequence). Here immunoSEQ multiplex PCR was the method, and the copy in TCRdb shows in-frame clones only, minus some. The sample carries approximately 70,000 clones, about 91% recorded once. The rearrangement uses TRBV5-4 and TRBJ2-5, with D perhaps TRBD2 (5 bases). This sample comprised peripheral blood, obtained in the second trimester of pregnancy. This sequence originates from a female donor in good health, enrolled as a control in a pregnancy study. CDR3 nucleotides: TGTGCCAGCAGCCAACTGGAGGCAGAGACCCAGTACTTC. Protein sequence: CASSQLEAETQYF.